The 7 T cell receptor beta chains given below trace back to one sample, sequenced in a study of blood T cells in healthy people across ages. A second roughly 6 to 12 cycle PCR used barcoded and J-beta primers. MiXCR, run by TCRdb on the 5' RACE reads, gives a single entry per CDR3 protein. There are some 710,000 distinct CDR3 sequences in the sample; less than 60% occur only once, and 15% to 20% lies in the top ten. Material: blood. The source of these receptors is an older man in good health.

This clonotype turned up a few times. The rearrangement links TRBV7-9 to TRBJ1-4; D not resolved. Germline lookup yields CDR1 SEHNR and CDR2 FQNEAQ (reference sequence). Trimming left V 5 bases short and J 8 bases short, with 15 bases between. The CDR3 spans 14 residues. This chain's CDR3 is CASSAATGSEKLFF. The CDR3, as DNA: TGTGCCAGCAGCGCCGCGACTGGAAGCGAAAAACTGTTTTTT.

The genes are TRBV6-6 and TRBJ2-1; 13 bases match TRBD2. In germline, CDR1 is MNHNY, CDR2 SVGAGI (reference sequence). Unmatched junction bases numbered 8, after V lost 4 bases and J lost 8 bases. The CDR3 runs to 16 residues. In nucleotides, the CDR3 is TGTGCCAGCAGTTCCCGGACTAGCGGGAGTGGCGATGAGCAGTTCTTC. Its protein is CASSSRTSGSGDEQFF.

The rearrangement links TRBV6-5 to TRBJ2-5, with D uncertain. V was shortened by 7 bases and J by 5 bases, with 8 bases between the two germline ends. Germline assignment: CDR1 MNHEY and CDR2 SVGAGI. The CDR3 runs to 11 residues. CDR3 in amino acids: CASTLHETQYF. The DNA for the CDR3 is TGTGCCAGCACCTTGCATGAGACCCAGTACTTC.

The chain has TRBV20-1 and TRBJ2-7; no clear D. Germline-derived CDR1 and CDR2 are DFQATT and SNEGSKA (reference sequence). V was clipped by 3 bases and J by 2 bases, with 8 bases between them. This CDR3 region has 12 residues. CDR3 sequence: CSARPWAYEQYF. The CDR3 bases are TGCAGTGCTAGGCCCTGGGCCTACGAGCAGTACTTC.

The CDR3: CASSVTERYEQYF. In DNA form, the CDR3 reads TGTGCCAGCAGCGTCACTGAGAGGTACGAGCAGTACTTC. This chain connects TRBV7-6 to TRBJ2-7, with D unresolved. Trimming left V 5 bases short and J 4 bases short, with 12 bases between. CDR3 length: 13 amino acids. In germline, CDR1 is SGHVS, CDR2 FNYEAQ.

In DNA, the CDR3 is TGCAGTGCTAGAGGGCAGGGCTACACCTTC. It is translated as CSARGQGYTF. V usage is TRBV20-1 and J usage is TRBJ1-2; D is undetermined. Germline values: CDR1 DFQATT, CDR2 SNEGSKA (reference sequence). The CDR3 has 10 amino acids. Trimming took off 1 base at V and 8 bases at J, with 5 bases between the two ends.

The chain combines TRBV6-5 with TRBJ2-6, with D maybe TRBD2 (5 bases). CDR1 is MNHEY and CDR2 is SVGAGI in the germline V gene. There are 16 residues in the CDR3. V lost 2 bases, J lost 0 bases, and 8 bases lay in between. The CDR3 nucleotides are TGTGCCAGCAGTTACGAGGGAACCTCTGGGGCCAACGTCCTGACTTTC. Translation gives CASSYEGTSGANVLTF.